This paragraph reports one T cell receptor (beta chain). V lost 0 bases and J lost 1, with 15 bases in between. This CDR3 region has 17 residues. The germline CDR1 and CDR2 sequences are SGHDT and YYEEEE. The data stem from a study of regulatory T cells in long-lasting Graves disease. According to the study, TCR beta libraries were built with iRepertoire HTBI primers and CDR3-region Arm-PCR. TCRdb redid the calling of the multiplex PCR reads with MiXCR, one entry per CDR3 protein. The sample holds 300,000 to 400,000 distinct CDR3 sequences, roughly 17% seen once. Regarding time point: newly diagnosed GD, antithyroid drugs for less than 3 months. From RNA extracted from PBMCs, the TCR library was made. The data also belong to a second study, concerning T cells in Graves' hyperthyroidism and ophthalmopathy.

The genes are TRBV5-6 and TRBJ2-3, with D possibly called TRBD1 or TRBD2 (5 bases each). The source is a man between 35 and 55 years old with Graves disease. The sequenced sample was peripheral blood mononuclear cells (PBMCs), obtained at new diagnosis, from a patient treated with antithyroid drugs. The CDR3 nucleotides are TGTGCCAGCAGCTTGGCCGGGGCACGTCGGGGCACAGATACGCAGTATTTT. Protein: CASSLAGARRGTDTQYF.